The TCR beta chain under discussion was sequenced for a study of cytomegalovirus exposure and HLA in healthy donors. About the research overall: Earlier findings included approximately 120 million unique TCR beta sequences obtained from 150 million to 200 million T cells.

Primers: 60 Vbeta forward and 13 Jbeta reverse. Method: immunoSEQ multiplex PCR; TCRdb's copy keeps in-frame clones and lacks some. Of about 190,000 clones in the sample, about 88% are singletons; the top ten hold around 0.34%. The clonotype comes from a woman under 40 in good health and CMV-seronegative. The sample taken for sequencing was PBMCs.

CDR3 amino acids: CASSLVGDGYTF. In DNA form, the CDR3 reads TGTGCCAGCAGCTTAGTAGGGGATGGCTACACCTTC. The chain combines TRBV7-8 with TRBJ1-2, with D possibly TRBD1 on 5 matching bases. Germline CDR1 reads SGHVS; CDR2 reads FQNEAQ. Deletions cut 1 base from V and 6 bases from J, with 6 bases between. The CDR3 sequence is 12 residues long.